This T cell receptor (beta chain) stems from a study of cytomegalovirus exposure and HLA in healthy donors. General study points: The listing of roughly 160 TCR beta chains classed them as cytomegalovirus-associated.

Vbeta (60) and Jbeta (13) primers were used in the PCR. Using immunoSEQ multiplex PCR, the repertoire was profiled, and TCRdb retains in-frame clones only, with some absent. The data contain about 200,000 clones, roughly four fifths of them seen just once; the ten biggest clones take up around 1.9%. This clone has just one count. The antigen is not known. V lost 7 bases and J lost 5, with 15 bases in between. From germline, CDR1 is LNHDA and CDR2 SQIVND (reference sequence). This CDR3 is 13 amino acids long. The clonotype was recovered from a man aged 25-45 years in good health and CMV-seronegative. Sequences were obtained from PBMCs. The gene calls are TRBV19 and TRBJ2-7; D may be TRBD1 (5 bases). The CDR3 protein is CASTLTAGHEQYF. CDR3 sequence (DNA): TGTGCCAGTACCCTAACTGCAGGGCACGAGCAGTACTTC.